The text below deals with one TCR beta chain. What it binds is unknown. Germline CDR1 reads LNHNV; CDR2 reads YYDKDF (reference sequence). The CDR3 covers 14 residues. With the 5' RACE reads reprocessed, TCRdb shows one record per CDR3 protein and no DNA. The table counts about 460,000 distinct CDR3 sequences; around 1.4% lies in the top ten. These data belong to a study of T cells expressing NK-cell markers. Study context: HCMV seropositivity characterized most of the eight sequenced donors, and seronegativity one. Notes on the study in general: Also leading the CD3+CD56-NKG2C+ fraction in a handful of donors were these clonotypes.

The genes are TRBV15 and TRBJ2-5; TCRdb outputs TRBD2, but without DNA this stays unchecked. The sample consisted of blood T cells: a sorted CD56 or NKG2C T cell subset, CD4+ or CD8+ T cells, or bulk PBMC T cells (not recorded which). This TCR was sampled from a woman between 50 and 59 years old in good health. The CDR3 protein is CATSQGTSGETQYF. Supplemented by reference TRBV15 and TRBJ2-5, the full variable domain reads DAMVIQNPRYQVTQFGKPVTLSCSQTLNHNVMYWYQQKSSQAPKLLFHYYDKDFNNEADTPDNFQSRRPNTSFCFLDIRSPGLGDTAMYLCATSQGTSGETQYFGPGTRLLVL.